The present entry profiles one TCR beta chain with its context. Its recognized antigen is unknown. Within one base of it there is no much larger clone, and no base qualities were kept. V was cut back by 0 bases and J by 2 bases, leaving a gap of 16 bases between them. The germline V gene specifies MNHNS as CDR1 and SASEGT as CDR2. The CDR3 starts with the cysteine, ends with the phenylalanine, and has 17 residues. Of the read, only the CDR3 DNA is kept; its 51 bases are in frame from base 1. The record originates from a study of immune characterization of retroperitoneal liposarcoma (dated by TCRdb to between 2019 and 2020). Libraries came from PCR. Sequenced on a NextSeq 500. In-frame beta chains were kept once TCRdb had trimmed the public reads at Q25 with fastp and called clones with MiXCR. Identical CDR3 protein sequences are pooled into one entry, listed with their most common genes and DNA. The sample table shows 8,500 or so distinct CDR3 sequences, and approximately 39% are seen once. The top ten clonotypes cover just under 15% of the sample.

In this chain, TRBV6-1 is recombined with TRBJ1-1; TRBD1 might be the D gene, on 5 matching bases. The sequencing sample was made of tumor tissue. This sequence was found in a male donor with retroperitoneal liposarcoma. The CDR3 sequence is CASSEALRGFDNTEAFF. The sequenced DNA: TGTGCCAGCAGTGAAGCGCTTCGGGGGTTCGACAACACTGAAGCTTTCTTT.